The 13 T cell receptor beta chains below all came from one sample that was sequenced in a study of blood T cells in healthy people across ages. A second PCR, run for about 7 to 11 cycles, used a sample-barcoded 5' primer plus a J-beta primer mix. TCRdb processed the 5' RACE reads anew with MiXCR; each CDR3 protein has one entry. The sample lists 1.5 million to 1.9 million distinct CDR3 sequences; about 45% were seen once. The source material was blood. All receptors come from a woman between 18 and 29 years old in good health.

The chain employs TRBV25-1 and TRBJ1-1, with 7 bases fitting TRBD1. V shed 6 bases and J 7 bases; nucleotides not matched to a gene: 5. The CDR3 loop spans 12 amino acids. CDR1 is MGHDK, CDR2 SYGVNS, per germline. In nucleotides, the CDR3 is TGTGCCAGCAGCATGACAGGGAGTGAAGCTTTCTTT. This gives the protein CASSMTGSEAFF.

This clonotype was seen more than once but under ten times. The chain is built from TRBV4-1 and TRBJ2-1, with D uncertain. The CDR3 is 15 residues long. Germline V lookup: CDR1 MGHRA, CDR2 YSYEKL. V was pared by 1 base and J by 5 bases, with 12 bases between. Written as DNA, the CDR3 is TGCGCCAGCAGCCAAGTTGCGGTTCCTAACAATGAGCAGTTCTTC. It is translated as CASSQVAVPNNEQFF.

This clonotype was seen a handful of times. The rearrangement links TRBV28 to TRBJ2-4; no clear D gene. With the DNA end fitting TRBJ2-7 better, the J assignment may be wrong. Germline assignment: CDR1 MDHEN and CDR2 SYDVKM. The CDR3 is 13 residues long. The CDR3 bases are TGTGCCAGCAGTTTAACAAGAATTAACGAGCAGTACTTC. Translation gives CASSLTRINEQYF.

The gene calls are TRBV5-1 and TRBJ2-1, with D perhaps matching TRBD1 (6 bases). The ends were cut back, 3 bases at V and 8 bases at J, with 18 bases in the middle. Germline-derived CDR1 and CDR2 are SGHRS and YFSETQ. The CDR3 sequence is 15 residues long. CDR3 in amino acids: CASSWSTGTKDEQFF. The CDR3 DNA reads TGCGCCAGCAGCTGGAGTACAGGGACAAAGGATGAGCAGTTCTTC.

V and J are TRBV20-1 and TRBJ2-3; 7 bases are shared with TRBD2. This CDR3 region has 16 residues. The V gene end was trimmed by 0 bases and the J gene end by 2 bases; junction bases not matched to a gene: 8. The germline CDR1 and CDR2 sequences are DFQATT and SNEGSKA (reference sequence). The CDR3 region has the DNA TGCAGTGCTAGAGATCCTCTTAGCGGGTACACAGATACGCAGTATTTT. This encodes CSARDPLSGYTDTQYF.

This clonotype has a handful of counts. This chain uses TRBV12-3 or TRBV12-4 with TRBJ1-2; D might be TRBD1 (5 bases). CDR3 length equals 16 residues. V gave up 6 bases and J gave up 0 bases, with 17 bases separating them. CDR3 sequence: CASSPPGVGANYGYTF. The CDR3 nucleotides are TGTGCCAGCAGCCCCCCGGGGGTGGGAGCTAACTATGGCTACACCTTC.

The chain has TRBV4-2 and TRBJ1-2; D may be TRBD1 (6 bases). This CDR3 comprises 15 residues. From germline, CDR1 is LGHNA and CDR2 YNFKEQ. V lost 1 base, J lost 7 bases, and 16 bases lay in between. CDR3 DNA: TGTGCCAGCAGCCAAGGGGGGCTAATGGTAACTGGCTACACCTTC. Translation: CASSQGGLMVTGYTF.

The chain couples TRBV27 to TRBJ1-2; 11 nucleotides line up with TRBD1. V shed 4 bases, J shed 4 bases, and the junction held 5 bases outside the gene matches. The CDR3 consists of 15 residues. The V gene's germline CDR1 is MNHEY and CDR2 SMNVEV (reference sequence). Here the CDR3 DNA reads TGTGCCAGCAGTTCGGGACAGGGGGTAATCTATGGCTACACCTTC. Its translation is CASSSGQGVIYGYTF.

The chain employs TRBV11-1 and TRBJ2-7; 7 positions agree with TRBD1. Germline CDR1 and CDR2: SGHAT and FQDESV (reference sequence). V was pared by 2 bases and J by 7 bases, with 14 bases of the junction left unmatched. The CDR3 sequence is 16 residues long. The CDR3 DNA follows: TGTGCCAGCAGCTTAAGTCCGTCAGGGGGTAGCTCTGAGCAGTACTTC. This gives the protein CASSLSPSGGSSEQYF.

The chain employs TRBV29-1 and TRBJ2-3, with a tentative D call TRBD2 (6 bases). The CDR3 runs to 15 residues. Germline CDR1 reads SQVTM; CDR2 reads ANQGSEA. V was pared by 5 bases and J by 3 bases, with 18 bases between. CDR3 in amino acids: CSVTRTGVGTDTQYF. The CDR3 DNA is TGCAGCGTTACCCGTACGGGAGTGGGAACAGATACGCAGTATTTT.

The J gene is TRBJ1-6, the V gene TRBV12-3 or TRBV12-4; D not resolved. The CDR3 totals 15 residues. Trimming removed 5 bases at V and 3 bases at J, with 11 bases between. The CDR3 DNA reads as TGTGCCAGCAGTCTAGGACGGGTCTATAATTCACCCCTCCACTTT. It specifies CASSLGRVYNSPLHF.

This clonotype has just a few counts. The V call is TRBV5-1, the J call TRBJ2-1; tentative D call: TRBD2 (5 bases). V lost 4 bases, J lost 0 bases, and 17 bases lay in between. This CDR3 is built from 17 residues. Germline CDR1 reads SGHRS; CDR2 reads YFSETQ. The CDR3 protein is CASSLAGSQSSYNEQFF. The CDR3 DNA reads TGCGCCAGCAGCCTAGCCGGGTCCCAAAGCTCCTACAATGAGCAGTTCTTC.

The chain joins TRBV24-1 to TRBJ2-2, with 7 bases aligning to TRBD1. Germline CDR1 KGHDR, CDR2 SFDVKD. The V gene end was trimmed by 2 bases and the J gene end by 6 bases; junction bases not matched to a gene: 5. The CDR3 consists of 15 residues. The CDR3 DNA is TGTGCCACCAGTGATTACAGGGGTCCCGCCGGGGAGCTGTTTTTT. This gives the protein CATSDYRGPAGELFF.